These T cell receptor beta chains were read from a single sample in a study of cytotoxic CD8 clonotypes in ibrutinib-treated CLL. Only in-frame clones appear in the TCRdb table, and some are missing; sequencing was by immunoSEQ multiplex PCR. The sample has 3,500 to 4,500 clones, 75% to 85% seen once. Specimen: PBMCs, collected before ibrutinib treatment. The receptor source for this set is a human donor with chronic lymphocytic leukemia. Both conserved end residues are part of each CDR3. The D gene is left open where the match is weak. A clone size is listed for some rows: how often the clone was seen (once, few, many), or a class if it is expanded.

-	TRBD2	TRBJ2-1	TRBV11-3	TGTGCCAGCAGCGTATCTAGCGGGGGGTCCTACAATGAGCAGTTCTTC	CASSVSSGGSYNEQFF
-	-	TRBJ2-7	TRBV4-1	TGCGCCAGCAGCCAAGACCCGGACAAGAAGCAGTACTTC	CASSQDPDKKQYF
-	-	TRBJ2-3	TRBV4-1	TGCGCCAGCAGCCAAGACCGAGGACCTAGCACAGATACGCAGTATTTT	CASSQDRGPSTDTQYF
-	-	TRBJ2-1	TRBV30	TGTGCCTGGAGTCCTTTAAGGGGTGAGCAGTTCTTC	CAWSPLRGEQFF
-	-	TRBJ1-1	TRBV5-1	TGCGCCAGCCGTTCTTATACAGAGAACACTGAAGCTTTCTTT	CASRSYTENTEAFF
-	-	TRBJ2-4	TRBV19	TGTGCCAGTAGTATTTCGGGGGCCCAAAACATTCAGTACTTC	CASSISGAQNIQYF
-	-	TRBJ2-7	TRBV7-9	TGTGCCAGCAGCACTAATTTAGGGGGCGAGCAGTACTTC	CASSTNLGGEQYF
-	-	TRBJ2-3	TRBV7-3	TGTGCCAGCAGCTTCGGGGCGGCGGGGCCAAGGGATACGCAGTATTTT	CASSFGAAGPRDTQYF
-	TRBD2	TRBJ2-3	TRBV5-4	TGTGCCAGCAGCTTGGCGGCGGGAGAATCCGATACGCAGTATTTT	CASSLAAGESDTQYF
-	-	TRBJ2-3	TRBV9	TGTGCCAGCAGCGTAGATATAGGATCAGATACGCAGTATTTT	CASSVDIGSDTQYF
once	-	TRBJ1-4	TRBV18	TGTGCCAGCTCACCAGGAGGGACTAATGAAAAACTGTTTTTT	CASSPGGTNEKLFF
few	TRBD2	TRBJ2-5	TRBV10-3	TGTGCCATCAGTGATCCCCTTGTTACTAGCGGTAACCAAGAGACCCAGTACTTC	CAISDPLVTSGNQETQYF
-	TRBD1	TRBJ2-1	TRBV19	TGTGCCAGTAGTATGTCGGGACAGGGTTATGCGGCCTACAATGAGCAGTTCTTC	CASSMSGQGYAAYNEQFF
-	-	TRBJ1-2	TRBV28	TGTGCCAGCAGGGGCAGGATTGTATATGGCTACACCTTC	CASRGRIVYGYTF
once	-	TRBJ2-5	TRBV2	TGTGCCAGCCGGCGCGGGACAGTAGAGACCCAGTACTTC	CASRRGTVETQYF
-	-	TRBJ2-1	TRBV5-4	TGTGCCAGCACCCCAAGTCGACAGGCCGTCTGGGATGAGCAGTTCTTC	CASTPSRQAVWDEQFF
-	-	TRBJ2-7	TRBV4-1	TGCGCCAGCAGCCAAGTGGGGTATCAGCAGTACTTC	CASSQVGYQQYF
few	-	TRBJ1-3	TRBV7-9	TGTGCCAGCATCCCCGGGCCGGGGACTCTGGACTCTGGAAACACCATATATTTT	CASIPGPGTLDSGNTIYF
-	-	TRBJ2-7	TRBV7-2	TGTGCCAGCGCCGTCGGGGCAGTCTCCTACGAGCAGTACTTC	CASAVGAVSYEQYF
once	TRBD1	TRBJ2-6	TRBV14	TGTGCCAGCAGCCCTTCCTGGACAGGGAGAAGGGGAGGGGCCAACGTCCTGACTTTC	CASSPSWTGRRGGANVLTF
large	-	TRBJ1-2	TRBV10-1	TGCGCCAGCGAACGGGCTGGGGGCGCGTATGGCTACACCTTC	CASERAGGAYGYTF
-	-	TRBJ1-1	TRBV6-5	TGTGCCAGCAGCCCCCCGGGACAAGTCGAAGCTTTCTTT	CASSPPGQVEAFF
-	-	TRBJ2-1	TRBV5-1	TGCGCCAGCTCCCCGAGTGTTCCAACTCATGAGCAGTTCTTC	CASSPSVPTHEQFF
-	-	TRBJ1-1	TRBV5-1	TGCGCCAGCAGTTCCGGACAACCCGGGACTGAAGCTTTCTTT	CASSSGQPGTEAFF
-	-	TRBJ2-7	TRBV2	TGTGCCAGCATGGGAACACCCCGGGGCGAGCAGTACTTC	CASMGTPRGEQYF
-	-	TRBJ2-7	TRBV11-1	TGTGCCAGCAGCTTGGGTGGGCTCCGAGGGAAATACGAGCAGTACTTC	CASSLGGLRGKYEQYF